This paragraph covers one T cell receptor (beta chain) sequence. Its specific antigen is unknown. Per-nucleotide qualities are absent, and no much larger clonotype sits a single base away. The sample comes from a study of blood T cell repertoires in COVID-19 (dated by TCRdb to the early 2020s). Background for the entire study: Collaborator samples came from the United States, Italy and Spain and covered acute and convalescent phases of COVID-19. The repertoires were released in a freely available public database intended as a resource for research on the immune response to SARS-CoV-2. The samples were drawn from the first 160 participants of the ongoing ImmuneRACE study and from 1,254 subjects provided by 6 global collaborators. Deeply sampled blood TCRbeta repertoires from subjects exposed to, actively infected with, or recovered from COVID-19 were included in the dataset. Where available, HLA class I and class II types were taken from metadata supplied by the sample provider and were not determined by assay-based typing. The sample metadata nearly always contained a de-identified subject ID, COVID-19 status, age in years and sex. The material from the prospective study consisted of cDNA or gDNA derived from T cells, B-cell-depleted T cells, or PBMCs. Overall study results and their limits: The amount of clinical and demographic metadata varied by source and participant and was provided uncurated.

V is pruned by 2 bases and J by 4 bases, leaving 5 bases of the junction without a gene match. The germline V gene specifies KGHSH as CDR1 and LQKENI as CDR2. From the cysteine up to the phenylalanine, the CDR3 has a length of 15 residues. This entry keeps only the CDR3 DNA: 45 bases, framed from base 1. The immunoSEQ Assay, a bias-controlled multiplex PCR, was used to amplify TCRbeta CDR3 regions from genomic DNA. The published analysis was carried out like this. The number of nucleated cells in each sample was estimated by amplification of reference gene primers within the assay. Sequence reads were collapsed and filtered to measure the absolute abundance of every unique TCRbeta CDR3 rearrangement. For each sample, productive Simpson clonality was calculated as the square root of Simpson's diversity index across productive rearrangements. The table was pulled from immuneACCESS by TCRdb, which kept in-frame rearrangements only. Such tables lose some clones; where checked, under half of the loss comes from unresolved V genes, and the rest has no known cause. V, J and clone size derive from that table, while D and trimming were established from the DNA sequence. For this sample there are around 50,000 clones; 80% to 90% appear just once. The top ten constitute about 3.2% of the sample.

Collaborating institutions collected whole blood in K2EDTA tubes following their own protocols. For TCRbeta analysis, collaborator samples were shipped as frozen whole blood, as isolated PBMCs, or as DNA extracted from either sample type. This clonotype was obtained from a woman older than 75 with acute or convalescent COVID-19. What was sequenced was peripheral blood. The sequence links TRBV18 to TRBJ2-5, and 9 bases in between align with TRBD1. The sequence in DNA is TGTGCCAGCTCACCAACCTCGGACAGGGGAGAGACCCAGTACTTC. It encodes CASSPTSDRGETQYF.